This TCR beta chain derives from a study of beta chain features in type 1 diabetes (dated by TCRdb to between 2017 and 2018). Turning to the overall study: Patients and healthy donors did not differ in mean age, gender distribution, total cell number or subset yield. A total of 100 million to 140 million sorted cells were examined across all samples, and the number of cells per subset was strongly correlated with RNA yield. The study compared the TCRB repertoires of sorted circulating CD4+ T cell subsets in recently diagnosed type 1 diabetes patients with those in matched healthy donors. Regulatory and stem cell-like memory subsets were isolated from only 8 patients and about 8 healthy donors, whereas naive and central memory subsets came from all 28 donors. The research as a whole found: Type 1 diabetes patients showed a moderate but significant shortening of TCRB CDR3 length in all four CD4+ subsets. Because small numbers of individuals were included in the HLA sub-analyses, any influence of HLA type on TCRB rearrangement was left unresolved. Because cDNA rather than genomic DNA was sequenced, highly expressing activated cells could have been over-represented, although no difference in activation and CD3 levels was found between groups. Shorter templates might be favored by PCR, yet because patient and control samples were amplified and corrected together, any such skew would affect both groups equally. Naive, central memory and regulatory TCRB repertoires appeared to be more alike among patients than among healthy donors. At VDJ recombination sites, type 1 diabetes patients had fewer insertions and more deleted nucleotides, which implies abnormalities in thymic rearrangement.

From the germline V gene, CDR1 is SGHRS and CDR2 is YFSETQ. Spanning cysteine to phenylalanine, the CDR3 consists of 12 amino acids. The kept DNA is CDR3 alone, 36 bases in frame from the first base. V was cut back by 4 bases and J by 6 bases, leaving a gap of 10 bases between them. From each donor, a single peripheral blood sample of about 110 mL on average was drawn into heparinised tubes. A BD FACSAria II and a panel including CD45RO, CCR7, CD25, CD127, CD95 and CD27 were used to sort naive, central memory, regulatory and stem cell-like memory CD4+ T cells. Purity was above 95% for every sorted population. PBMCs were isolated right away by Lymphoprep density gradient centrifugation and were stained directly, without culture. Samples were stained and sorted in pairs, with one healthy donor and one patient per experiment, so that batch effects were minimized. This clone was seen a single time. No cognate antigen has been identified for it. Base qualities are not recorded, but no much larger clone differs from it by a single base.

The High Capacity cDNA Reverse Transcription Kit was used to reverse transcribe all of the isolated RNA, meaning that expressed TCRB transcripts were what got sequenced. Naive, central memory and regulatory T cell samples underwent deep immunoSEQ sequencing, averaging about 3.57 million total reads per sample. Sorted cells were lysed in RLT buffer and RNA was extracted with DNase-treated RNeasy Micro or Mini kits, depending on cell number. To prevent cross-contamination, each cell subset was processed individually, whereas patient and healthy donor samples were processed jointly. The immunoSEQ multiplex PCR was used to amplify TCRB sequences from cDNA, yielding 87-bp fragments that span the CDR3 region. Sequencing of the amplicons was done on the Illumina HiSeq platform. The source study handled its data this way. PCR bias was corrected computationally using synthetic template baselines, and reads within Hamming distance 2 were collapsed, with unmergeable singletons discarded. By aligning reads against IMGT, V, D and J genes, CDR3 length, and insertions or deletions at six rearrangement sites were assigned. Clonotype counts were normalized to sorted cell number within each subset before computing true diversity and Gini coefficients with the tcR R package. The overlap coefficient, calculated on TCRB nucleotide sequences, was used to quantify repertoire sharing. Out-of-frame TCRB sequences from naive cells were analyzed to stand in for the pre-selection repertoire. The source is immuneACCESS, and TCRdb retained only in-frame sequences with V and J called. Part of the clones is not carried over; for the studies checked, unresolved V genes explain less than half of this, and the remainder is unexplained. The D gene and trimming were derived from the DNA, and the V and J assignments and clone size from that table. In this sample the table shows fewer than 300,000 clones, roughly 21% of which occur a single time. The ten largest clones represent about 0.027% of the sample.

Input material: naive CD4+ T cells from blood. The cell subset or site label, as the study defines it: true naive CD4+ T cells. This receptor was obtained from a middle-aged woman with type 1 diabetes. This receptor chain uses TRBV5-1 and TRBJ1-2; the D gene cannot be named for sure. The CDR3 region: CASSEQRDGYTF. At the DNA level, the sequence is TGCGCCAGCAGCGAGCAGAGGGATGGCTACACCTTC.